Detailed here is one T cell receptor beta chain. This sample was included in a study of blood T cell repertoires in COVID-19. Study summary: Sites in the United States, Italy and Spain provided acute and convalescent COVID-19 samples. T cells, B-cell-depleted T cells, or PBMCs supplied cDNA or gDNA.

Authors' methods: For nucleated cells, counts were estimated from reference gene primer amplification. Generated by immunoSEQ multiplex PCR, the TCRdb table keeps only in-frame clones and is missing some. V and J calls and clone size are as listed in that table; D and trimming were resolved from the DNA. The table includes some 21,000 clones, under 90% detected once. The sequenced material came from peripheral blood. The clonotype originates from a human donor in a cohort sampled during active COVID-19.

The CDR3 sequence is CASSFTGGGEKLFF. The DNA for the CDR3 is TGTGCCAGCAGCTTTACAGGGGGCGGTGAAAAACTGTTTTTT. This chain uses TRBV5-5 with TRBJ1-4; 9 bases are shared with TRBD1. The CDR3 spans 14 residues. In germline, CDR1 is SGHKS, CDR2 YYEKEE (reference sequence). V shed 2 bases, J shed 7 bases, and the junction held 3 bases outside the gene matches.